One sample yielded the 15 T cell receptor beta chains listed below, sequenced in a study of blood T cells in healthy people across ages. Combining a sample-barcoded 5' primer with a J-beta primer mix, a second PCR ran for about 7 to 11 cycles. TCRdb fed the 5' RACE reads into MiXCR, producing one record per CDR3 protein. Here the sample spans about 800,000 distinct CDR3 sequences, about three fifths being singletons. The sequenced material came from blood. These TCRs come from a man aged 25-40 years in good health.

V and J are TRBV7-2 and TRBJ2-4; possibly TRBD2 for D (6 bases). Trimming shortened V by 4 bases and J by 4 bases, and 14 bases separated the two germline ends. Germline V gene data show CDR1 as SGHTA and CDR2 as FQGNSA. This CDR3 has 15 residues. CDR3 coding DNA: TGTGCCAGCAGCTCGAACCCGGGACTTAAAAACATTCAGTACTTC. It codes for CASSSNPGLKNIQYF.

V and J are TRBV27 and TRBJ2-6; no clear D. There are 16 residues in the CDR3. Germline values: CDR1 MNHEY, CDR2 SMNVEV (reference sequence). V shed 1 base and J shed 4 bases, with 11 bases lying between them. The CDR3 reads CASSLWGAGGANVLTF. Written as DNA, the CDR3 is TGTGCCAGCAGTTTATGGGGTGCAGGAGGGGCCAACGTCCTGACTTTC.

The rearrangement joins TRBV2 to TRBJ2-7; D is undetermined. Per germline, CDR1 SNHLY and CDR2 FYNNEI. The CDR3 consists of 14 residues. V dropped 3 bases and J dropped 0 bases, with 9 bases sitting between them. CDR3 nucleotides: TGTGCCAGCAGTGATATTCGCGACTCCTACGAGCAGTACTTC. Protein product: CASSDIRDSYEQYF. Variable domain in full (rest from reference TRBV2 and TRBJ2-7): EPEVTQTPSHQVTQMGQEVILRCVPISNHLYFYWYRQILGQKVEFLVSFYNNEISEKSEIFDDQFSVERPDGSNFTLKIRSTKLEDSAMYFCASSDIRDSYEQYFGPGTRLTVT.

The chain is built from TRBV4-2 and TRBJ1-5; D is ambiguous. Between the trimmed V and J ends, which lost 0 bases and 9 bases, there was a span of 12 bases. The CDR3 runs to 14 residues. Germline V lookup: CDR1 LGHNA, CDR2 YNFKEQ. The DNA for the CDR3 is TGTGCCAGCAGCCAAGAAGGGTCGGCGGGGCCCCAGCATTTT. Encoded protein: CASSQEGSAGPQHF.

The count of this clonotype is one. The chain recombines TRBV20-1 with TRBJ2-7, with D unresolved. Germline-derived CDR1 and CDR2 are DFQATT and SNEGSKA (reference sequence). V lost 2 bases to trimming and J lost 7 bases, with 9 bases between them. The CDR3 covers 11 residues. The CDR3 loop reads CSARYSLEQYF. The DNA for the CDR3 is TGCAGTGCTAGATATAGCCTAGAGCAGTACTTC.

This clonotype was counted only a few times. The gene calls are TRBV5-1 and TRBJ2-1; D might be TRBD1 (5 bases). V dropped 10 bases and J dropped 7 bases, with 12 bases sitting between them. This CDR3 is built from 11 residues. Germline V gene data show CDR1 as SGHRS and CDR2 as YFSETQ. The CDR3 sequence is CASKGANEQFF. CDR3 coding DNA: TGCGCCTCCAAAGGGGCAAATGAGCAGTTCTTC.

The J gene is TRBJ2-1, the V gene TRBV12-3 or TRBV12-4, with 7 positions matching TRBD2. This CDR3 is 15 amino acids long. Trimming cost V 5 bases and J 3 bases; bases outside gene matches: 7. The CDR3 is CASSPGRGVYNEQFF. The CDR3 DNA sequence: TGTGCCAGCAGTCCCGGACGGGGGGTCTACAATGAGCAGTTCTTC.

A remark on this clonotype: Possible read error: a much larger clone is one base away. The chain couples TRBV3-1 to TRBJ2-1; TRBD2 aligns across 11 bases. Near its end, the DNA agrees better with TRBJ2-7, so the J call may be wrong. This CDR3 region has 14 residues. CDR1 is LGHDT and CDR2 is YNNKEL in the germline V gene (reference sequence). The CDR3 nucleotides read TGTGCCAGCAGCCTTAGCGGGAGGGTTAATGAGCAGTACTTC. Translated: CASSLSGRVNEQYF.

This clonotype was detected a few times. V is TRBV11-1 and J is TRBJ2-5; D is unresolved. The CDR3 sequence is 14 residues long. The germline V gene encodes CDR1 SGHAT and CDR2 FQDESV (reference sequence). Trimming cost V 1 base and J 11 bases, with 17 bases left between them. The CDR3 region has the DNA TGTGCCAGCAGCTTAGAGTCGGTCTACAATGAGCAGTACTTC. Its protein is CASSLESVYNEQYF.

The gene calls are TRBV6-5 and TRBJ2-7; 7 nucleotides align to TRBD1. With V trimmed by 5 bases and J by 2 bases, 6 bases remained unmatched. Germline V gene lookup returns CDR1 MNHEY and CDR2 SVGAGI. This CDR3 has 14 residues. The CDR3 is CASSVDRFPYEQYF. In DNA form, the CDR3 reads TGTGCCAGCAGTGTGGACAGGTTCCCCTACGAGCAGTACTTC.

This clonotype was recorded a few times. This chain uses TRBV28 with TRBJ1-5; D remains unclear. The V end lost 7 bases, the J end lost 7 bases, and 11 bases lay between the germline ends. The CDR3 extends over 12 amino acids. The germline V gene encodes CDR1 MDHEN and CDR2 SYDVKM. The CDR3 coding sequence is TGTGCCAGCAACTTTGCGGGCCAGCCCCAGCATTTT. This translates into CASNFAGQPQHF.

This chain uses TRBV5-1 with TRBJ2-1, with D perhaps assigned TRBD1 or TRBD2 (6 bases each). This CDR3 contains 16 residues. V lost 5 bases to trimming and J lost 0 bases, with 15 bases between them. Per germline, CDR1 SGHRS and CDR2 YFSETQ. In nucleotides, the CDR3 is TGCGCCAGCAGTCGAGGAGGGGGAGACTCCTACAATGAGCAGTTCTTC. Translation gives CASSRGGGDSYNEQFF.

The rearrangement joins TRBV20-1 to TRBJ2-5; no definite D call. From germline, CDR1 is DFQATT and CDR2 SNEGSKA (reference sequence). The CDR3 runs 13 residues. V dropped 2 bases and J dropped 11 bases, with 18 bases sitting between them. The CDR3 region is CSARPMKDGEQYF. CDR3 nucleotide sequence: TGCAGTGCTAGACCAATGAAGGATGGAGAGCAGTACTTC.

This clonotype has ten or more counts. V and J are TRBV7-8 and TRBJ2-1; D gene uncertain. The V gene lost 1 base and the J gene lost 5 bases, with 12 bases spanning the gap. The CDR3 covers 15 residues. Per germline, CDR1 SGHVS and CDR2 FQNEAQ. CDR3 amino acids: CASSLGTSFHNEQFF. The CDR3 DNA reads TGTGCCAGCAGCTTAGGGACCTCGTTTCACAATGAGCAGTTCTTC.

Details on this clonotype: The junction does not match germline at one end; this may be a read error. This chain links TRBV5-6 with TRBJ2-1, with D possibly TRBD2 on 6 matching bases. Germline V gene data show CDR1 as SGHDT and CDR2 as YYEEEE. The CDR3 spans 17 residues. CDR3 DNA: TGCGCCAGCAGCAGCGCTGGACTACCTCTTTCCTACAATGAGCAGTTCTTC. Amino acid sequence: CASSSAGLPLSYNEQFF. The full variable domain, rest sourced from reference TRBV5-6 and TRBJ2-1, is DAGVTQSPTHLIKTRGQQVTLRCSPKSGHDTVSWYQQALGQGPQFIFQYYEEEERQRGNFPDRFSGHQFPNYSSELNVNALLLGDSALYLCASSSAGLPLSYNEQFFGPGTRLTVL.